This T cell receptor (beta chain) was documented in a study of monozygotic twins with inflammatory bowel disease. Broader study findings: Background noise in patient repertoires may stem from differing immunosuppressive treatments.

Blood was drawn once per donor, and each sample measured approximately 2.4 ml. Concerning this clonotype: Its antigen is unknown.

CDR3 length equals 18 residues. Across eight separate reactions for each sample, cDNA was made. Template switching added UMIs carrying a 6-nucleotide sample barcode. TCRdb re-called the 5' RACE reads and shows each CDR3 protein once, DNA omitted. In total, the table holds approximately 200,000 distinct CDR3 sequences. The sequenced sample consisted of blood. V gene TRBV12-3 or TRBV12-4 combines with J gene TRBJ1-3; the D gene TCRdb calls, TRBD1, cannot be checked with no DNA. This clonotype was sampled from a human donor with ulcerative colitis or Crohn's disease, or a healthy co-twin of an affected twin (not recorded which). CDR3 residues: CASRYRDRGLTTGNTIYF.